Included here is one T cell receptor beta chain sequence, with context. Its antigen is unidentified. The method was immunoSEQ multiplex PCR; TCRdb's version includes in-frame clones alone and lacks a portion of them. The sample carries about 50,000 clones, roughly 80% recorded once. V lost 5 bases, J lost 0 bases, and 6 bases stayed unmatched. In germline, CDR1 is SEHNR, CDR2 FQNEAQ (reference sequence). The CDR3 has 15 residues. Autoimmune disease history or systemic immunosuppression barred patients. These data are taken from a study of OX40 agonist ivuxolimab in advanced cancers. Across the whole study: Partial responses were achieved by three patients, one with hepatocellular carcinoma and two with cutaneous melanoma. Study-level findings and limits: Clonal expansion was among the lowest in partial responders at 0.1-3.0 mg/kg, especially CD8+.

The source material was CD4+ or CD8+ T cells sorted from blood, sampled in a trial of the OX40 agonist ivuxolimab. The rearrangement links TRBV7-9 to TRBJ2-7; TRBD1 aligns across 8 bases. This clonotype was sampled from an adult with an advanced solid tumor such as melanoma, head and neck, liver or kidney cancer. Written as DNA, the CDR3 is TGTGCCAGCAGCGAACAGGGGGGAGCCTCCTACGAGCAGTACTTC. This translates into CASSEQGGASYEQYF.